These T cell receptor beta chains were read from a single sample in a study of blood T cell repertoires in COVID-19. Libraries were prepared by immunoSEQ multiplex PCR; TCRdb keeps only in-frame clonotypes and omits some of them. The sample contains about 74,000 clones, about four fifths of which appear only once. The sample was peripheral blood. These receptors were obtained from a man aged 65 to 85 with acute or convalescent COVID-19. Each CDR3 is given with its conserved first and last residue. Clone sizes are given selectively: once, few, many, or a class where the clone is expanded.

V,length,J,size,CDR3
TRBV4-1,11,TRBJ2-1,NA,CASSQETEQFF
TRBV7-9,13,TRBJ1-2,NA,CASSLRTEGVGTF
TRBV6-5,15,TRBJ2-2,NA,CASRLGQGDTGELFF
TRBV21-1,15,TRBJ2-3,NA,CASSNRGSPRDTQYF
TRBV28,18,TRBJ2-7,NA,CASSFRSFPTSVVHEQYF
TRBV19,14,TRBJ1-3,NA,CASSVKRSGNTIYF
TRBV5-1,14,TRBJ2-1,NA,CASSLDLISNEQFF
TRBV5-6,16,TRBJ1-2,NA,CASSRPGTGDSYGYTF
TRBV19,18,TRBJ2-1,few,CASSKKLAGGSSYNEQFF
TRBV19,15,TRBJ2-2,NA,CASSRGSRDTGELFF
TRBV18,17,TRBJ2-1,NA,CASSPRLAGDLVNEQFF
TRBV12-3/TRBV12-4,12,TRBJ2-5,NA,CASSFLVETQYF
TRBV6-2/TRBV6-3,16,TRBJ1-4,NA,CASSYQLIPTNEKLFF
TRBV19,13,TRBJ2-3,NA,CASGEGGTDTQYF
TRBV19,17,TRBJ1-1,NA,CASSTGTGRSMNTEAFF
TRBV5-1,15,TRBJ1-2,NA,CASSLGARSQYVYTF
TRBV11-2,13,TRBJ1-4,NA,CASSLGQVQKLFF
TRBV9,15,TRBJ1-2,NA,CASSLRGADDYGYTF
TRBV29-1,11,TRBJ1-2,NA,CSVEGGRGYTF
TRBV6-5,15,TRBJ1-6,NA,CASSFESSYNSPLHF
TRBV14,16,TRBJ2-2,NA,CASSPGGRTFPGELFF
TRBV3-1/TRBV3-2,15,TRBJ2-3,NA,CASSQRGLGADTQYF
TRBV2,13,TRBJ2-7,few,CASSTRGPGEQYF
TRBV6-5,12,TRBJ2-5,NA,CASRTPWETQYF
TRBV16,12,TRBJ1-2,NA,CASSSTGRGYTF
TRBV9,13,TRBJ1-2,NA,CASSVDTNYGYTF
TRBV28,16,TRBJ1-5,NA,CASSLRHIGNNQPQHF
TRBV24-1,14,TRBJ1-2,NA,CATSEDDRVFGYTF
TRBV7-2,16,TRBJ1-6,few,CASSLARTAPGSPLHF
TRBV5-1,12,TRBJ1-2,few,CASSYSEEGYTF
TRBV2,11,TRBJ2-7,NA,CASSTGTEQYF
TRBV7-9,12,TRBJ2-7,NA,CASERESYEQYF
TRBV29-1,14,TRBJ2-7,NA,CSVAEGGYAYEQYF
TRBV18,14,TRBJ2-7,NA,CASSPGQRPYEQYF
TRBV9,12,TRBJ2-5,NA,CASSVGEQTQYF
TRBV5-1,17,TRBJ1-4,NA,CASSLGGQGEANEKLFF
TRBV3-1/TRBV3-2,17,TRBJ2-3,NA,CASSQEGKAGGTDTQYF
TRBV5-4,15,TRBJ1-1,NA,CASSWTGGRGTEAFF
TRBV14,16,TRBJ2-3,NA,CASSLLVRGVGDTQYF
TRBV9,14,TRBJ1-1,few,CASSAGQGKTEAFF
TRBV19,15,TRBJ1-5,NA,CASRFGTGGSQPQHF
TRBV5-1,15,TRBJ2-2,NA,CASLSSPANTGELFF
TRBV28,15,TRBJ2-7,once,CASRLTTGGFYEQYF
TRBV24-1,13,TRBJ2-7,NA,CATSDAVGYEQYF
TRBV7-3,16,TRBJ2-1,NA,CASSLIGESSYNEQFF
TRBV4-1,17,TRBJ2-3,NA,CASSPTPGTGGTDTQYF
TRBV29-1,16,TRBJ2-5,once,CSVEDMLDRVQETQYF
TRBV10-3,15,TRBJ2-2,NA,CAISESRTGNGELFF
TRBV9,12,TRBJ2-1,NA,CASSIGTAEQFF
TRBV9,17,TRBJ2-5,NA,CASSVDSGSGALKTQYF
TRBV4-1,14,TRBJ1-4,NA,CASSQDGTNEKLFF